The 30 T cell receptor beta chains presented below share a single source sample, sequenced in a study of blood T cells in healthy people across ages. A second PCR, run for about 7 to 12 cycles, used a sample-barcoded 5' primer plus a J-beta primer mix. TCRdb called the 5' RACE reads again in MiXCR, with one record for every CDR3 protein. The sample holds hundreds of thousands of distinct CDR3 sequences, more than 25% seen once. The sequencing sample was made of blood. The receptors originated from a woman older than 75 in good health.

Regarding this clonotype: Since a much larger clone is just one base distant, this may be a read error. V usage is TRBV20-1 and J usage is TRBJ2-1; tentative D call: TRBD1 (5 bases). The CDR3 loop spans 14 amino acids. Germline V gene lookup returns CDR1 DFQATT and CDR2 SNEGSKA (reference sequence). Trimming pared 6 bases from V and 2 bases from J, leaving 14 bases between. CDR3 bases: TGCAGTGCCCAAAGGGGAAGCCCCTACAATGAGCAGTTCTTC. It specifies CSAQRGSPYNEQFF.

The table lists this clonotype with many counts. The chain joins TRBV12-3 or TRBV12-4 to TRBJ2-1; D is ambiguous. Between the trimmed V and J ends, which lost 1 base and 5 bases, there was a span of 9 bases. This CDR3 region has 14 residues. CDR3 protein: CASSLGTENNEQFF. DNA of the CDR3: TGTGCCAGCAGTTTAGGTACAGAGAACAATGAGCAGTTCTTC.

The J gene is TRBJ1-2, the V gene TRBV30; D might be TRBD1 (6 bases). V was cut by 2 bases and J by 3 bases, with 13 bases left in between. The length of the CDR3 is 14 residues. Germline-derived CDR1 and CDR2 are GTSNPN and SVGIG (reference sequence). The CDR3 sequence: CAWSQNRADYGYTF. The CDR3 bases are TGTGCCTGGAGTCAAAACAGGGCTGACTATGGCTACACCTTC. Filled out from reference TRBV30 and TRBJ1-2, the complete variable domain reads SQTIHQWPATLVQPVGSPLSLECTVEGTSNPNLYWYRQAAGRGLQLLFYSVGIGQISSEVPQNLSASRPQDRQFILSSKKLLLSDSGFYLCAWSQNRADYGYTFGSGTRLTVV.

This clonotype was found many times. V usage is TRBV6-2 or TRBV6-3 and J usage is TRBJ2-4; either TRBD1 or TRBD2 may supply D (5 bases each). The CDR3 length is 14 residues. V was pared by 6 bases and J by 6 bases, with 15 bases between. CDR1 is MNHEY and CDR2 is SVGEGT in the germline V gene. The CDR3 DNA is TGTGCCAGCAGAGAGAGGGGTACAATAAACATTCAGTACTTC. Its protein product is CASRERGTINIQYF.

The table lists this clonotype with a few counts. The V and J genes are TRBV7-9 and TRBJ1-6; no definite D call. CDR3 length: 15 residues. V lost 1 base and J 8 bases, leaving 12 bases between the germline ends. Per germline, CDR1 SEHNR and CDR2 FQNEAQ (reference sequence). The DNA for the CDR3 is TGTGCCAGCAGCTTAGTAGCAGTACGGGATTCACCCCTCCACTTT. It codes for CASSLVAVRDSPLHF.

On this clonotype: A clone one base away is much larger, so this may be a read error. Because the CDR3 is missing its conserved closing phenylalanine or tryptophan, this is likely a read error. The chain employs TRBV15 and TRBJ1-2; 7 nucleotides line up with TRBD1. V shed 1 base and J 2 bases; nucleotides not matched to a gene: 13. The germline CDR1 and CDR2 sequences are LNHNV and YYDKDF (reference sequence). The CDR3 runs to 18 residues. CDR3 loop: CATSRAHPDRLVNYGYTV. In DNA, the CDR3 is TGTGCCACCAGCAGAGCTCACCCGGACAGGCTGGTGAACTATGGCTACACCGTC.

As concerns this clonotype: Given a much more abundant clone one base away, this may be a read error. The chain links TRBV9 to TRBJ2-1; D is perhaps TRBD1 (6 bases). Germline values: CDR1 SGDLS, CDR2 YYNGEE. Trimming pared 0 bases from V and 6 bases from J, leaving 16 bases between. The length of the CDR3 is 16 residues. CDR3 sequence: CASSVDGTRTCNEQFF. In DNA, the CDR3 is TGTGCCAGCAGCGTAGACGGGACACGAACCTGCAATGAGCAGTTCTTC.

In this sample, this clonotype turned up many times. The rearrangement joins TRBV15 to TRBJ2-1; TRBD2 aligns across 8 bases. CDR3 size: 17 residues. The V segment lost 0 bases and the J segment 5 bases; nucleotides outside the gene matches: 9. CDR1 and CDR2 (germline): LNHNV, YYDKDF (reference sequence). The CDR3 nucleotides read TGTGCCACCAGCAGAGATTTCATAGCGGGGAAAGACAATGAGCAGTTCTTC. Protein product: CATSRDFIAGKDNEQFF.

In this sample, this clonotype turned up many times. V gene TRBV12-3 or TRBV12-4 combines with J gene TRBJ2-3; the match to TRBD2 covers 9 bases. V lost 3 bases to trimming and J lost 4 bases; unmatched junction nucleotides: 8. The CDR3 runs 16 residues. The CDR3 DNA reads TGTGCCAGCAGTTTTTGGGCGGGGGGGCCCTCAGATACGCAGTATTTT. Protein product: CASSFWAGGPSDTQYF.

This clonotype has more than one count but fewer than ten. The gene calls are TRBV7-9 and TRBJ1-4; D not resolved. CDR1 is SEHNR, CDR2 FQNEAQ, per germline (reference sequence). V dropped 5 bases and J dropped 0 bases, with 7 bases sitting between them. The CDR3 sequence is 14 residues long. CDR3 loop: CASSPGPTNEKLFF. Written as DNA, the CDR3 is TGTGCCAGCAGCCCCGGTCCAACTAATGAAAAACTGTTTTTT.

The table lists this clonotype with many counts. The V gene is TRBV14, the J gene TRBJ2-3, with 8 bases matching TRBD2. CDR1 is SGHDN, CDR2 FVKESK, per germline. The V and J ends lost 8 bases and 5 bases, in that order; junction bases with no gene match: 12. The CDR3 is 15 residues long. The CDR3 nucleotides read TGTGCCAGCTCTCCAGGGACTAGTAAACGAGATACGCAGTATTTT. It yields the protein CASSPGTSKRDTQYF.

As concerns this clonotype: A much larger clonotype is one base distant, so this may be a read error. The chain has TRBV6-5 and TRBJ2-1; the D is unclear. CDR3 length: 13 residues. From germline, CDR1 is MNHEY and CDR2 SVGAGI. V lost 6 bases to trimming and J lost 8 bases, with 14 bases between them. CDR3 DNA: TGTGCCAGCAGGTACGTGGCTGGCGATGAGCAGTTCTTC. It encodes CASRYVAGDEQFF.

CDR3 coding DNA: TGCAGCGTTGAAGGGACTAGTTTGGAGACCCAGTACTTC. It specifies CSVEGTSLETQYF. The chain links TRBV29-1 to TRBJ2-7; 7 bases map to TRBD2. The J call may be faulty, since TRBJ2-5 better matches the DNA end. The CDR3 consists of 13 residues. Germline CDR1 SQVTM, CDR2 ANQGSEA.

The chain recombines TRBV6-2 or TRBV6-3 with TRBJ1-5; D might be TRBD1 (5 bases). Germline V CDR1 and CDR2: MNHEY, SVGEGT. This CDR3 has 14 amino acids. The ends were cut back, 2 bases at V and 4 bases at J, with 9 bases in the middle. The CDR3: CASSYGAANQPQHF. CDR3 nucleotide sequence: TGTGCCAGCAGTTACGGGGCAGCGAATCAGCCCCAGCATTTT.

This clonotype was detected many times. This sequence joins TRBV5-1 and TRBJ2-3, with 11 nucleotides matching TRBD2. There are 16 residues in the CDR3. CDR1 and CDR2 (germline): SGHRS, YFSETQ. V was pared by 0 bases and J by 5 bases, with 5 bases of the junction left unmatched. CDR3 nucleotides: TGCGCCAGCAGCTTGGATGCTAGCGGGGGGATAGATACGCAGTATTTT. Translation gives CASSLDASGGIDTQYF. Filled out from reference TRBV5-1 and TRBJ2-3, the complete variable domain reads KAGVTQTPRYLIKTRGQQVTLSCSPISGHRSVSWYQQTPGQGLQFLFEYFSETQRNKGNFPGRFSGRQFSNSRSEMNVSTLELGDSALYLCASSLDASGGIDTQYFGPGTRLTVL.

The J gene is TRBJ1-6, the V gene TRBV5-1; the D gene is possibly TRBD1 (6 bases). Germline V gene data show CDR1 as SGHRS and CDR2 as YFSETQ. Trimming stripped 7 bases from V and 10 bases from J, with 15 bases between. There are 13 residues in the CDR3. The CDR3 spells CASCEGVMSPLHF. CDR3 DNA: TGCGCCAGCTGCGAGGGGGTAATGTCACCCCTCCACTTT.

This clonotype came up many times. The CDR3 is CASSLALIRGRGGDAFF. CDR3 nucleotides: TGTGCCAGCAGCTTAGCGCTAATCCGTGGGCGAGGGGGCGATGCTTTCTTT. This chain uses TRBV7-2 with TRBJ1-1, with 7 bases matching TRBD1. Germline V gene lookup returns CDR1 SGHTA and CDR2 FQGNSA. This CDR3 comprises 17 residues. V dropped 0 bases and J dropped 11; count of bases not matched to a gene: 18.

The chain uses TRBV20-1 and TRBJ2-5, with a tentative D call TRBD2 (5 bases). This CDR3 has 15 residues. V lost 3 bases and J 5 bases, leaving 19 bases between the germline ends. Germline loops: CDR1 DFQATT, CDR2 SNEGSKA (reference sequence). CDR3 sequence (DNA): TGCAGTGCTAGGGTCCTAGCATCCAGCCAGGAGACCCAGTACTTC. This gives the protein CSARVLASSQETQYF.

The rearrangement uses TRBV7-2 and TRBJ2-2, with 8 bases matching TRBD1. The CDR3 totals 18 residues. V lost 1 base and J lost 4; bases outside the gene matches: 11. Germline assignment: CDR1 SGHTA and CDR2 FQGNSA. CDR3: CASSLVRPGQDPTGELFF. The CDR3 DNA reads TGTGCCAGCAGCTTAGTAAGGCCGGGACAGGACCCCACCGGGGAGCTGTTTTTT.

V usage is TRBV27 and J usage is TRBJ2-7, with D possibly matching TRBD2 (6 bases). The CDR3 has 15 amino acids. Trimming shortened V by 0 bases and J by 2 bases, and 11 bases separated the two germline ends. Germline loops: CDR1 MNHEY, CDR2 SMNVEV (reference sequence). The CDR3, as DNA: TGTGCCAGCAGTTTATCGATGGGACTCACCTACGAGCAGTACTTC. Residues: CASSLSMGLTYEQYF.

The chain links TRBV7-9 to TRBJ1-1; D uncertain. CDR3 size: 14 residues. Germline CDR1 reads SEHNR; CDR2 reads FQNEAQ (reference sequence). The V end lost 2 bases, the J end lost 6 bases, and 13 bases lay between the germline ends. The CDR3 region has the DNA TGTGCCAGCAGCTTAAACGTGGATCGCCCTGAAGCTTTCTTT. Amino acids: CASSLNVDRPEAFF. Combining the CDR3 with reference TRBV7-9 and TRBJ1-1 gives the whole variable domain DTGVSQNPRHKITKRGQNVTFRCDPISEHNRLYWYRQTLGQGPEFLTYFQNEAQLEKSRLLSDRFSAERPKGSFSTLEIQRTEQGDSAMYLCASSLNVDRPEAFFGQGTRLTVV.

The gene calls are TRBV10-3 and TRBJ1-2; D not resolved. Trimming stripped 0 bases from V and 2 bases from J, with 4 bases between. The CDR3 is 13 residues long. Germline V gene sequence: CDR1 ENHRY, CDR2 SYGVKD. The CDR3 protein is CAISESRNYGYTF. CDR3 bases: TGTGCCATCAGTGAGTCGAGGAACTATGGCTACACCTTC.

The genes are TRBV27 and TRBJ1-1; 9 nucleotides align to TRBD1. J gave up 5 bases and V 6 bases, and 7 bases lay outside the gene matches. Germline V CDR1 and CDR2: MNHEY, SMNVEV (reference sequence). CDR3 size: 14 residues. The CDR3 DNA reads TGTGCCAGCAGCCAACGACAGGGGGAGACTGAAGCTTTCTTT. Amino acids: CASSQRQGETEAFF.

This clonotype occurred a few times. The chain joins TRBV6-5 to TRBJ1-1; D uncertain. The V gene lost 7 bases and the J gene lost 10 bases, with 13 bases spanning the gap. The germline V gene has CDR1 MNHEY and CDR2 SVGAGI. There are 11 residues in the CDR3. DNA of the CDR3: TGTGCCAGCACCGCCGCGGGTGCAGCTTTCTTT. Protein product: CASTAAGAAFF.

This clonotype was detected once. This sequence may be a read error, since a much larger clone differs from it by one base. J is TRBJ2-4 and V is TRBV12-3 or TRBV12-4; D is possibly TRBD1 or TRBD2 (5 bases each). V gave up 8 bases and J gave up 13 bases, with 18 bases separating them. This CDR3 contains 12 residues. This chain's CDR3 is CASGGDYNEQYF. DNA of the CDR3: TGTGCCAGCGGGGGAGACTACAATGAGCAGTACTTC.

This clonotype came up once. Since a much larger clone is just one base distant, this may be a read error. The chain recombines TRBV18 with TRBJ2-1, with TRBD1 matching over 7 bases. This CDR3 region has 13 residues. V lost 3 bases and J lost 8; bases outside the gene matches: 4. Germline V gives CDR1 KGHSH, CDR2 LQKENI. CDR3 protein: CASSPTGWDEQFF. The CDR3 DNA sequence: TGTGCCAGCTCACCGACAGGGTGGGATGAGCAGTTCTTC.

This clonotype was seen a handful of times. CDR3: CASSPPKTDTQYF. For the CDR3, the DNA is TGTGCCAGCTCACCACCAAAGACAGATACGCAGTATTTT. The rearrangement uses TRBV18 and TRBJ2-3; D remains ambiguous. The germline V gene has CDR1 KGHSH and CDR2 LQKENI. The CDR3 is made up of 13 amino acids. The V end was cut by 0 bases, the J end by 3 bases, with 4 bases between.

Note on this clonotype: This may be a read error, as it is one base from a much larger clone. The J gene is TRBJ2-7, the V gene TRBV27; D uncertain. Germline V gene sequence: CDR1 MNHEY, CDR2 SMNVEV (reference sequence). With 7 bases removed from V and 5 bases from J, the gap between germline ends came to 0 bases. The CDR3 contains 8 residues. CDR3 nucleotides: TGTGCCAGCAACGAGCAGTACTTC. Its translation is CASNEQYF.

This clonotype was seen at least ten times. This chain joins TRBV12-3 or TRBV12-4 and TRBJ2-5, with D perhaps matching TRBD1 or TRBD2 (5 bases each). This CDR3 is 14 amino acids long. Trimming left V 1 base short and J 1 base short, with 7 bases between. CDR3 nucleotides: TGTGCCAGCAGTTTAGAGGGACCCCAAGAGACCCAGTACTTC. It encodes CASSLEGPQETQYF.

The CDR3 region has the DNA TGCGCCAGCAGCTTGGAGCGGACAGGCAAGACTGACAGGACCGGGGAGCTGTTTTTT. It translates to CASSLERTGKTDRTGELFF. V usage is TRBV5-1 and J usage is TRBJ2-2, with 7 positions matching TRBD1. J was trimmed by 5 bases and V by 0 bases; bases with no gene match: 16. The CDR3 is 19 residues long. Germline CDR1 reads SGHRS; CDR2 reads YFSETQ.